This T cell receptor beta chain was retrieved from a study of PD-1 blockade in classical Hodgkin lymphoma. Looked up from germline, CDR1 is LNHNV and CDR2 is YYDKDF (reference sequence). V was shortened by 5 bases and J by 2 bases, with 15 bases between the two germline ends. The CDR3 totals 15 residues. Brentuximab vedotin exposure varied among the patients, all of whom had relapsed after autologous stem cell transplantation. To note about this clone: What it recognizes is unknown.

Measured with immunoSEQ multiplex PCR; TCRdb has only the in-frame clones, and not every one. This repertoire shows approximately 84,000 clones, 75% to 90% found once; its top ten account for approximately 22%. The study, taken as a whole, reports: Relative to healthy donors, newly diagnosed patients reportedly had lower baseline TCR diversity, which was reported as lower still in relapsed/refractory patients. Repertoire differences lack defined causes, possibly disease activity or prior therapy. Significantly greater TCR diversity emerged by C4D1 in CD4+ cells but not CD8+ cells.

Sequencing used peripheral blood mononuclear cells (PBMCs), obtained at baseline. The gene calls are TRBV15 and TRBJ1-2, with D hard to call. The source is a human donor with classical Hodgkin lymphoma. CDR3 DNA: TGTGCCACCAGCGCTTTAGACGGAATGAACTATGGCTACACCTTC. Translating it yields CATSALDGMNYGYTF.